This TCR beta chain originates from a study of OX40 agonist ivuxolimab in advanced cancers. Study background: At 0.01 to 10 mg/kg, ivuxolimab was administered intravenously to patients every 2 weeks. Three patients showed partial responses: one hepatocellular carcinoma and two cutaneous melanoma cases. Enrolled patients in dose escalation had cancers that were hepatocellular carcinoma, melanoma, renal cell or head and neck cancer.

J was trimmed by 5 bases and V by 0 bases; bases with no gene match: 2. CDR3 length equals 14 residues. Germline CDR1 and CDR2: MNHEY and SVGAGI. Sequenced by immunoSEQ multiplex PCR; TCRdb stores in-frame clones only, minus some. The data contain tens of thousands of clones, roughly 80% of them seen just once; the ten biggest clones take up approximately 12%. In its sample, this clone was seen once. This specimen was CD4+ or CD8+ T cells sorted from blood, taken in a trial of the OX40 agonist ivuxolimab. The rearrangement links TRBV6-5 to TRBJ2-7; 9 bases are a match to TRBD1. The TCR originated in an adult with an advanced solid tumor such as melanoma, head and neck, liver or kidney cancer. The chain's CDR3 is CASSYSGTGNEQYF. The CDR3 DNA is TGTGCCAGCAGTTACTCCGGGACAGGGAACGAGCAGTACTTC.